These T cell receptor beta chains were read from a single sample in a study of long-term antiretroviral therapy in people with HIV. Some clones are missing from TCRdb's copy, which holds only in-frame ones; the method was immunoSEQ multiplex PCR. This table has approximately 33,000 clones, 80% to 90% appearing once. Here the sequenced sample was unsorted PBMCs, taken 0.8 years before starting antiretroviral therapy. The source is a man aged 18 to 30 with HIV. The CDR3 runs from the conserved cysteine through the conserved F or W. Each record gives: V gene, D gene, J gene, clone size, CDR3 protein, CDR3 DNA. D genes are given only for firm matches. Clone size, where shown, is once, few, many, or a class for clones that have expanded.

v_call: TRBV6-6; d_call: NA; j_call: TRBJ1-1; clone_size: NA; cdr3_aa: CASSYGLGNTEAFF; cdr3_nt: TGTGCCAGCAGTTACGGGCTGGGCAATACTGAAGCTTTCTTT
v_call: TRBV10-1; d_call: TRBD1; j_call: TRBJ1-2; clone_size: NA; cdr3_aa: CASSLPGQVGKSGLPSYGYTF; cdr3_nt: TGCGCCAGCAGTCTCCCGGGACAGGTGGGGAAGTCGGGCCTTCCGAGTTATGGCTACACCTTC
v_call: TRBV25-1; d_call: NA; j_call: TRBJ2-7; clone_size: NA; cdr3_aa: CASSNLGYEQYF; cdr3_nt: TGTGCCAGCAGTAATCTGGGGTACGAGCAGTACTTC
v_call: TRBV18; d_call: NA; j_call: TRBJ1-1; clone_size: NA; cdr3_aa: CASSPELLTDSNTEAFF; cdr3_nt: TGTGCCAGCTCACCGGAATTATTGACAGATAGCAACACTGAAGCTTTCTTT
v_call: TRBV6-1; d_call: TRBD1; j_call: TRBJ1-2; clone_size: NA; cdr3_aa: CASKGDRGFNGYTF; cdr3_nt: TGTGCCAGCAAAGGGGACAGGGGTTTTAATGGCTACACCTTC
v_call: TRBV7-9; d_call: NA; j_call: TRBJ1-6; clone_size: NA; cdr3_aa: CAVISGGRGLGSPLHF; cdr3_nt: TGTGCCGTCATCTCCGGGGGACGGGGGTTAGGTTCACCCCTCCACTTT
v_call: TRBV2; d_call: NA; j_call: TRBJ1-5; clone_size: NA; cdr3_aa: CASGTRTYQPQHF; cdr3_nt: TGTGCCAGTGGCACGAGGACGTATCAGCCCCAGCATTTT
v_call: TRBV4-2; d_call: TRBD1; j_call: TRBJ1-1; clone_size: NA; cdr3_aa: CASSQLMGQENTEAFF; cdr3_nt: TGTGCCAGCAGCCAGCTTATGGGACAGGAGAACACTGAAGCTTTCTTT
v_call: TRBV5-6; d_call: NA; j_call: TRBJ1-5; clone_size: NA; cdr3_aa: CASSLSNGQPQHF; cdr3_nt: TGTGCCAGCAGCTTATCGAACGGACAGCCCCAGCATTTT
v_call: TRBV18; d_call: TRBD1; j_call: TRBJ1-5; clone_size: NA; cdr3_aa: CASSSAGGNNQPQHF; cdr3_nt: TGTGCCAGCTCATCCGCAGGGGGTAACAATCAGCCCCAGCATTTT
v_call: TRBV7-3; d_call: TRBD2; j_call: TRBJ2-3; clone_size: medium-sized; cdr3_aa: CASSLTGSGGGTDTQYF; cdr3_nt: TGTGCCAGCAGCTTAACCGGTAGCGGGGGGGGCACAGATACGCAGTATTTT
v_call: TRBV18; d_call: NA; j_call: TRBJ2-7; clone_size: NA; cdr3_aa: CASSPGSLLGEQYF; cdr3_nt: TGTGCCAGCTCACCAGGATCCCTCTTGGGGGAGCAGTACTTC
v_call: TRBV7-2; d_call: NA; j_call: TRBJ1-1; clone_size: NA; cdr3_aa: CASSVVSGLNPEAFF; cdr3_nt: TGTGCCAGCAGCGTGGTCTCGGGACTGAACCCAGAAGCTTTCTTT
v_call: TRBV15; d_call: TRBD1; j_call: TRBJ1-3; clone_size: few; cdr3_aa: CAITDRGPGNTIYF; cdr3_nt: TGTGCCATCACAGACAGGGGTCCAGGAAACACCATATATTTT
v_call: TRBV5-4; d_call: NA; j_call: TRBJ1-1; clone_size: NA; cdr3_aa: CASSFGSSEAFF; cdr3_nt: TGTGCCAGCAGCTTTGGGAGTTCTGAAGCTTTCTTT
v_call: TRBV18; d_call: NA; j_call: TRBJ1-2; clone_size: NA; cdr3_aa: CASSPPSGGAIKGYTF; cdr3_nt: TGTGCCAGCTCACCGCCATCTGGGGGGGCTATTAAAGGCTACACCTTC
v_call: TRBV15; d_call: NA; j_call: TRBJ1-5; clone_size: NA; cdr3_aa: CATSRDYSQGRQPQHF; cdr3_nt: TGTGCCACCAGCAGAGATTATTCCCAGGGTAGGCAGCCCCAGCATTTT
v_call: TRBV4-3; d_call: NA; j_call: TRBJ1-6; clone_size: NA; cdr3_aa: CASSQDRGSESPLHF; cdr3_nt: TGCGCCAGCAGCCAAGATCGTGGCAGTGAGTCACCCCTCCACTTT
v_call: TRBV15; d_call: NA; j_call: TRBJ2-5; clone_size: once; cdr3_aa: CATSRETEQETQYF; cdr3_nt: TGTGCCACCAGCAGAGAGACAGAGCAAGAGACCCAGTACTTC
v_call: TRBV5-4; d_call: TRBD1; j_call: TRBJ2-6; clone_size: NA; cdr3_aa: CANDRARPNSGANVLTF; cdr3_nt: TGTGCCAATGACAGGGCCAGACCCAACTCTGGGGCCAACGTCCTGACTTTC
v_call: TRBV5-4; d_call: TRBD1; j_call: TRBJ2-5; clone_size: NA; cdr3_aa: CASSLADREETQYF; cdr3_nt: TGTGCCAGCAGCTTGGCGGACAGGGAAGAGACCCAGTACTTC
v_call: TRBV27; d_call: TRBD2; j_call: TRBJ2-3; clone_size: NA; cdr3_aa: CASFPQKREGIRAQYF; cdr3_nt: TGTGCGAGCTTCCCCCAAAAGCGGGAGGGAATCAGAGCGCAGTATTTT
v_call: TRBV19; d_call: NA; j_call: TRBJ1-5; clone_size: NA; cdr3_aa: CASSIDNQPQHF; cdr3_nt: TGTGCCAGTAGTATAGACAATCAGCCCCAGCATTTT
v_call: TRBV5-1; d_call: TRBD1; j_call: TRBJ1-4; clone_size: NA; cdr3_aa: CASSLDRDDEKLFF; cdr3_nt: TGCGCCAGCAGCCTCGACAGGGACGATGAAAAACTGTTTTTT
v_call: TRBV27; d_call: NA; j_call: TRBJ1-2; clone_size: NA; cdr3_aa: CASSFSARANRTYGYTF; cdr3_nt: TGTGCCAGCAGTTTCTCGGCCAGGGCAAATCGCACCTATGGCTACACCTTC
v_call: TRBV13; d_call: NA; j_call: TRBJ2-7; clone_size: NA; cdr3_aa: CASSSSWDQDEQYF; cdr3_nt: TGTGCCAGCAGCTCGTCCTGGGACCAGGACGAGCAGTACTTC
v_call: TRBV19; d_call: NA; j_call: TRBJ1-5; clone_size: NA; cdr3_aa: CASNHLRGRYSNQPQHF; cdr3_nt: TGTGCCAGTAATCATCTCCGGGGAAGGTATAGCAATCAGCCCCAGCATTTT
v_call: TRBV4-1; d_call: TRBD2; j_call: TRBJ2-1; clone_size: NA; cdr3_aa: CASSLAGGSNEQFF; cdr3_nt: TGCGCCAGCAGCTTAGCGGGAGGGTCCAATGAGCAGTTCTTC
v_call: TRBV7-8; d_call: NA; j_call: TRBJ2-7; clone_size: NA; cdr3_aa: CASSLSLYEQYF; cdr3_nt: TGTGCCAGCAGCTTATCCTTATACGAGCAGTACTTC
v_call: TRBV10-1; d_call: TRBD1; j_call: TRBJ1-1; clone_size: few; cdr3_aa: CASTDGQENTEAFF; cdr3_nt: TGCGCCAGCACCGATGGACAGGAGAACACTGAAGCTTTCTTT
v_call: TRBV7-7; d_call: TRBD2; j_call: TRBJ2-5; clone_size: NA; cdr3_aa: CASSLDSGLAETQYF; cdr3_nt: TGTGCTAGCAGCTTAGACTCGGGACTAGCAGAGACCCAGTACTTC
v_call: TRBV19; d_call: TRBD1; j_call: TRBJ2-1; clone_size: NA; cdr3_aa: CASSLLGGHNEQFF; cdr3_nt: TGTGCCAGTAGTCTTTTAGGGGGCCACAATGAGCAGTTCTTC
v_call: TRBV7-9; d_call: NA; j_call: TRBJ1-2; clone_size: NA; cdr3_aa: CASSSWESTF; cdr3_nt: TGTGCCAGCAGCTCGTGGGAGTCCACCTTC
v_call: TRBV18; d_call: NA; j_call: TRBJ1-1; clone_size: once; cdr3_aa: CASSPGRTEAFF; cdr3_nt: TGTGCCAGCTCACCCGGGCGGACTGAAGCTTTCTTT
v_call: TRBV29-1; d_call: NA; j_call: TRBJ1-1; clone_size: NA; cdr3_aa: CCALMNTEAFF; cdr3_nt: TGCTGCGCACTCATGAACACTGAAGCTTTCTTT
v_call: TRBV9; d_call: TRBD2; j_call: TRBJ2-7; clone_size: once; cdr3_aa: CASSPSGREQYF; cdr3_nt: TGTGCCAGCAGCCCGAGCGGGAGGGAGCAGTACTTC
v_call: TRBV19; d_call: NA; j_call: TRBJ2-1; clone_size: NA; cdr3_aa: CASSPQADSSYNEQFF; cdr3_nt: TGTGCCAGTAGTCCCCAGGCAGACAGCTCCTACAATGAGCAGTTCTTC
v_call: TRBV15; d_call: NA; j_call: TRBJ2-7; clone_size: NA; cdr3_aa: CATSRLPGTAYYEQYF; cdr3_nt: TGTGCCACCAGCAGGCTCCCTGGGACGGCTTACTACGAGCAGTACTTC
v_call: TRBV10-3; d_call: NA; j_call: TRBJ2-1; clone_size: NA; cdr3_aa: CAIANRDSYNEQFF; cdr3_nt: TGTGCCATCGCCAACAGGGACTCCTACAATGAGCAGTTCTTC
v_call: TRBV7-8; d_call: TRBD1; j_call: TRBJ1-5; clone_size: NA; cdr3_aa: CASDPTGTGSVGGNQPQHF; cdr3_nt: TGTGCCAGCGACCCCACCGGGACAGGTTCTGTCGGGGGCAATCAGCCCCAGCATTTT
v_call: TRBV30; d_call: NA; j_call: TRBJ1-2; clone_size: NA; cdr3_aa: CACRTGWVYGYTF; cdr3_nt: TGTGCCTGCCGGACCGGTTGGGTGTACGGCTACACCTTC
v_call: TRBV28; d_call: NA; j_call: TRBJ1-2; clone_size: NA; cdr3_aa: CASSYRLTYGYTF; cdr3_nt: TGTGCCAGCAGTTATAGATTGACGTATGGCTACACCTTC
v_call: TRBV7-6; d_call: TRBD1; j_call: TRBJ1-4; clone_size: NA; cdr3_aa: CASSLTDRDNEKLFF; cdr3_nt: TGTGCCAGCAGCTTGACGGACAGGGATAATGAAAAACTGTTTTTT
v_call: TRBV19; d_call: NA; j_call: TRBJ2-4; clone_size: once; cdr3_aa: CASTLAGDLNIQYF; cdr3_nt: TGTGCCAGTACCCTAGCCGGGGACTTAAACATTCAGTACTTC
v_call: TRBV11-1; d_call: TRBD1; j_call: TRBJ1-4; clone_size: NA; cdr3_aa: CASSPNPGQREKLFF; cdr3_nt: TGTGCCAGCAGCCCAAATCCGGGACAGCGGGAAAAACTGTTTTTT
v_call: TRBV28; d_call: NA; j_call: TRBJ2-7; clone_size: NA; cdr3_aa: CASMGVYSYEQYF; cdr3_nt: TGTGCCAGTATGGGGGTATACTCCTACGAGCAGTACTTC
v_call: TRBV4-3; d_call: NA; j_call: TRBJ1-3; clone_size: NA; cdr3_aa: CASSQQAIVDTIYF; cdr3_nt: TGCGCCAGCAGCCAACAGGCCATAGTGGACACCATATATTTT
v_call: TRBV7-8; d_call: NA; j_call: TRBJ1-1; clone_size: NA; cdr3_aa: CASSPGRDTEAFF; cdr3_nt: TGTGCCAGCAGCCCCGGCAGGGACACTGAAGCTTTCTTT
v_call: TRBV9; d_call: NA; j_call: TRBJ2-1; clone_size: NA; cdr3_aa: CASSVDVRGEQFF; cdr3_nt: TGTGCCAGCAGCGTAGATGTTCGGGGTGAGCAGTTCTTC
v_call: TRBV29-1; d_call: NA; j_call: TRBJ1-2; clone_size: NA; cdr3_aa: CSALPDSNYGYTF; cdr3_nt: TGCAGCGCTCTCCCCGACAGTAACTATGGCTACACCTTC
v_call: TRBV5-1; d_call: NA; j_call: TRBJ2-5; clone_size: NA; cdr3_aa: CASSSRGAGETQYF; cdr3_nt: TGCGCCAGCAGTTCCCGGGGAGCTGGGGAGACCCAGTACTTC
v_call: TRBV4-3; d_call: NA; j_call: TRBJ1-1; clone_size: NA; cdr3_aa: CASSQDRGDEAFF; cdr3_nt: TGCGCCAGCAGCCAAGACAGGGGCGATGAAGCTTTCTTT
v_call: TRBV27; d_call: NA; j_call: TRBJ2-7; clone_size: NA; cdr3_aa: CASSLSSGRGSEQYF; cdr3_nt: TGTGCCAGCAGTTTATCTAGCGGTCGAGGGAGCGAGCAGTACTTC
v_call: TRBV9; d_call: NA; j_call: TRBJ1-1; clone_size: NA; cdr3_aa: CASSATDTNTEAFF; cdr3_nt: TGTGCCAGCAGCGCTACTGACACTAACACTGAAGCTTTCTTT
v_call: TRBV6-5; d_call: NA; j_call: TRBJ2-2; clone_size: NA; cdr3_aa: CASGVRGGELFF; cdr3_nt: TGTGCCAGCGGGGTTCGGGGCGGGGAGCTGTTTTTT
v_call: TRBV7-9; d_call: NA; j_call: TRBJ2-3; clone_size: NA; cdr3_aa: CASSLVGANTDTQYF; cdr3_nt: TGTGCCAGCAGCTTAGTCGGGGCTAACACAGATACGCAGTATTTT
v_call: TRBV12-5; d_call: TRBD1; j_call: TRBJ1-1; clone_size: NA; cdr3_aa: CASGSAGQGREAFF; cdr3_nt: TGTGCTAGTGGTTCAGCGGGACAGGGTCGTGAAGCTTTCTTT